This T cell receptor beta chain was identified during a study of shared clonotypes between healthy human individuals. Profiling relied on immunoSEQ multiplex PCR, and the TCRdb table lists in-frame clones only, not all of them. The table lists millions of clones, approximately 90% of them singletons, with 0.13% to 0.15% in the top ten. With regard to this clone: The antigen remains unidentified.

Findings and caveats of the study: Estimated richness values were generally larger in naive subsets than in memory subsets.

CDR1 is SGHKS, CDR2 YYEKEE, per germline (reference sequence). Deletions cut 2 bases from V and 9 bases from J, with 7 bases between. The CDR3 contains 11 residues. This sequence was found in a man between 18 and 29 years old in good health. This chain links TRBV5-5 with TRBJ2-3; D ambiguous. The specimen sequenced was naive CD4+ T cells sorted from blood. Stated subset: CD45RA+ positively selected. CDR3 loop: CASSFLGTQYF. DNA of the CDR3: TGTGCCAGCAGCTTCCTCGGAACGCAGTATTTT.